This entry lists 15 T cell receptor beta chains sequenced from one sample in a study of blood T cells in healthy people across ages. Primers used in a second PCR of about 6 to 11 cycles were a sample-barcoded 5' primer and a J-beta primer mix. In TCRdb, the 5' RACE reads were re-called with MiXCR into one record per CDR3 protein. Of about 760,000 distinct CDR3 sequences in the sample, just under 25% were seen once. The sample was also reused in another study, on T cells of mothers and their children.

The specimen was blood. The source of these receptors is a boy younger than 18 in good health.

This clonotype was counted only a few times. The chain has TRBV3-1 and TRBJ2-1, with 9 bases fitting TRBD2. Trimming cost V 1 base and J 13 bases; bases outside gene matches: 5. This CDR3 is built from 13 residues. CDR1 is LGHDT and CDR2 is YNNKEL in the germline V gene (reference sequence). The CDR3 region has the DNA TGTGCCAGCAGCCAAGGTCCGGGACTAGCTCAGTTCTTC. Amino acids: CASSQGPGLAQFF.

This rearrangement joins TRBV5-1 to TRBJ2-3; TRBD2 aligns across 11 bases. Germline lookup yields CDR1 SGHRS and CDR2 YFSETQ. CDR3 length: 21 residues. V shed 2 bases, J shed 4 bases, and the junction held 21 bases outside the gene matches. This chain's CDR3 is CASSFPRMGLADPNPPDTQYF. The CDR3 DNA reads TGCGCCAGCAGCTTTCCGAGGATGGGACTAGCGGACCCCAACCCCCCAGATACGCAGTATTTT.

The sample holds a few counts of this clonotype. The chain is built from TRBV6-1 and TRBJ2-3; no firm D call. V was pared by 3 bases and J by 5 bases, with 15 bases between. Germline CDR1 is MNHNS and CDR2 is SASEGT. This CDR3 comprises 15 residues. CDR3 in DNA: TGTGCCAGCAGTGATGGAGTCACCCAGCGAGATACGCAGTATTTT. Its translation is CASSDGVTQRDTQYF.

This clonotype has just a few counts. The chain is built from TRBV7-8 and TRBJ2-5; 8 nucleotides agree with TRBD1. V lost 5 bases to trimming and J lost 7 bases; unmatched junction nucleotides: 12. In germline, CDR1 is SGHVS, CDR2 FQNEAQ. This CDR3 has 15 amino acids. CDR3 bases: TGTGCCAGCAGCCCGAACGGACAGGGTAGAGGGACCCAGTACTTC. It translates to CASSPNGQGRGTQYF.

The rearrangement uses TRBV7-3 and TRBJ1-1, with TRBD1 matching over 7 bases. Germline V gene sequence: CDR1 SGHTA, CDR2 FQGTGA. V was pared by 4 bases and J by 1 base, with 3 bases of the junction left unmatched. This CDR3 has 14 residues. The CDR3 DNA reads as TGTGCCAGCAGCTCGACAGGGACGAACACTGAAGCTTTCTTT. This translates into CASSSTGTNTEAFF.

The chain employs TRBV6-5 and TRBJ1-6; a weak D match, TRBD1 (5 bases). Trimming cost V 4 bases and J 16 bases, with 23 bases left between them. CDR3 size: 15 residues. Germline assignment: CDR1 MNHEY and CDR2 SVGAGI. The DNA of the CDR3 is TGTGCCAGCAGTTGCTCCCGCTCGCGGCAGGGTGGTCTCCACTTT. Protein product: CASSCSRSRQGGLHF.

This rearrangement joins TRBV3-1 to TRBJ2-2, with a tentative D call TRBD2 (5 bases). Per germline, CDR1 LGHDT and CDR2 YNNKEL (reference sequence). V was cut by 0 bases and J by 7 bases, with 15 bases left in between. This CDR3 has 16 residues. The CDR3 sequence is CASSQETRVIGGELFF. The CDR3 DNA follows: TGTGCCAGCAGCCAAGAAACGAGGGTTATCGGCGGGGAGCTGTTTTTT.

This clonotype was recorded a few times. This chain uses TRBV11-2 with TRBJ2-1; the D is unclear. Germline loops: CDR1 SGHAT, CDR2 FQNNGV. V was pared by 1 base and J by 0 bases, with 7 bases between. This CDR3 has 15 residues. The CDR3 bases are TGTGCCAGCAGCTTAGCAGTTTACTCCTACAATGAGCAGTTCTTC. Amino acids: CASSLAVYSYNEQFF.

V gene TRBV27 combines with J gene TRBJ2-1; D remains unclear. The CDR3 is 15 amino acids. The V end lost 0 bases, the J end lost 0 bases, and 6 bases lay between the germline ends. In germline, CDR1 is MNHEY, CDR2 SMNVEV (reference sequence). In nucleotides, the CDR3 is TGTGCCAGCAGTTTATCGATGGACTCCTACAATGAGCAGTTCTTC. Translating gives CASSLSMDSYNEQFF.

The chain has TRBV9 and TRBJ1-2; D is undetermined. Germline V gene data show CDR1 as SGDLS and CDR2 as YYNGEE. The CDR3 covers 13 residues. V was pared by 0 bases and J by 4 bases, with 7 bases between. The CDR3 DNA reads TGTGCCAGCAGCGTAGAGGACTCCTATGGCTACACCTTC. Its translation: CASSVEDSYGYTF.

This chain uses TRBV7-9 with TRBJ2-1; 12 bases fit TRBD2. Germline loops: CDR1 SEHNR, CDR2 FQNEAQ (reference sequence). V lost 7 bases and J lost 0; bases outside the gene matches: 7. The CDR3 extends over 17 amino acids. CDR3 coding DNA: TGTGCCAGCACCACCGGACTAGCGGGGAGCTCCTACAATGAGCAGTTCTTC. It yields the protein CASTTGLAGSSYNEQFF.

About this clonotype: This may arise from a read error, as a much more abundant clone is one base away. The gene calls are TRBV18 and TRBJ1-4; the D gene is possibly TRBD1 (6 bases). The CDR3 consists of 13 residues. V was shortened by 5 bases and J by 6 bases, with 10 bases between the two germline ends. The germline CDR1 and CDR2 sequences are KGHSH and LQKENI. The DNA for the CDR3 is TGTGCCAGCTCAGGGGGCAGTTATGAAAAACTGTTTTTT. It codes for CASSGGSYEKLFF.

This chain links TRBV12-3 or TRBV12-4 with TRBJ2-3, with D possibly matching TRBD1 (6 bases). V was cut by 7 bases and J by 4 bases, with 15 bases left in between. This CDR3 spans 14 amino acids. DNA of the CDR3: TGTGCCAGCACCCCAGGGGATGTTCCAGATACGCAGTATTTT. It specifies CASTPGDVPDTQYF.

The V call is TRBV13, the J call TRBJ2-5; D uncertain. Trimming left V 4 bases short and J 0 bases short, with 9 bases between. This CDR3 contains 14 residues. The V gene's germline CDR1 is PRHDT and CDR2 FYEKMQ (reference sequence). The CDR3 loop reads CASSYEADQETQYF. Here the CDR3 DNA reads TGTGCCAGCAGCTACGAGGCGGACCAAGAGACCCAGTACTTC. Using reference TRBV13 and TRBJ2-5 for the parts outside the CDR3, the full variable domain is AAGVIQSPRHLIKEKRETATLKCYPIPRHDTVYWYQQGPGQDPQFLISFYEKMQSDKGSIPDRFSAQQFSDYHSELNMSSLELGDSALYFCASSYEADQETQYFGPGTRLLVL.

This clonotype was recorded a few times. V is TRBV28 and J is TRBJ1-1, with 11 bases fitting TRBD1. The CDR3 is made up of 17 amino acids. Germline assignment: CDR1 MDHEN and CDR2 SYDVKM. J lost 3 bases, V lost 6 bases, and 12 bases had no gene match. CDR3 protein: CASSQLGQGATDTEAFF. The CDR3 DNA sequence: TGTGCCAGCAGCCAGCTAGGACAGGGGGCGACGGACACTGAAGCTTTCTTT.